A selection of T cell receptor beta chains follows, all from one sample in a study of shared clonotypes between healthy human individuals. Profiling relied on immunoSEQ multiplex PCR, and the TCRdb table lists in-frame clones only, not all of them. The sample includes millions of clones, more than 90% of them seen just once. The source material was naive CD4+ T cells sorted from blood. Receptors originate from a man between 18 and 29 years old in good health. The CDR3 runs from the conserved cysteine through the conserved F or W. The D gene is left open where the match is weak. Some rows mark clone size as missing; the rest say once, few, many or name a class of expanded clone.

>TRBV4-3|NA|NA|TRBJ1-2
CASSQEIISNLHYGYTF
TGCGCCAGCAGCCAAGAGATCATATCAAACCTTCACTATGGCTACACCTTC
>TRBV30|TRBD2|once|TRBJ2-7
CAWSGLAGYEQYF
TGTGCCTGGAGCGGACTAGCGGGCTACGAGCAGTACTTC
>TRBV4-1|NA|NA|TRBJ2-4
CASSQGPWNLDVDF
TGCGCCAGCAGCCAAGGCCCCTGGAACTTGGACGTGGACTTC
>TRBV5-1|NA|NA|TRBJ2-6
CASSFQGLSGANVLTF
TGCGCCAGCAGCTTCCAGGGCCTCTCTGGGGCCAACGTCCTGACTTTC
>TRBV30|NA|once|TRBJ2-7
CAWSKGPGQYF
TGTGCCTGGAGTAAGGGGCCGGGGCAGTACTTC
>TRBV7-2|NA|NA|TRBJ2-2
CASSHRETGELFF
TGTGCCAGCAGCCACAGAGAAACCGGGGAGCTGTTTTTT
>TRBV5-8|NA|NA|TRBJ1-1
CASSLGRTPNTEAFF
TGTGCCAGCAGCTTGGGACGGACACCGAACACTGAAGCTTTCTTT
>TRBV5-1|TRBD2|NA|TRBJ2-1
CASRPRTSGNEQFF
TGCGCCAGCAGGCCTAGGACTAGCGGGAATGAGCAGTTCTTC
>TRBV19|NA|NA|TRBJ1-1
CASTLVPGAEAFF
TGTGCCAGTACCCTCGTCCCGGGGGCTGAAGCTTTCTTT
>TRBV6-5|NA|NA|TRBJ1-2
CASSYSGTDLFGNTF
TGTGCCAGCAGTTACTCTGGGACCGACCTCTTTGGTAACACCTTC
>TRBV6-5|NA|NA|TRBJ1-5
CASSRSQGSNQPQHF
TGTGCCAGCAGTCGCTCACAGGGAAGCAATCAGCCCCAGCATTTT
>TRBV29-1|NA|few|TRBJ1-1
CSVKQHLTGEAFF
TGCAGCGTCAAACAACACCTGACGGGGGAAGCTTTCTTT
>TRBV18|TRBD2|NA|TRBJ2-1
CASSPNGLAGTYNEQFF
TGTGCCAGCTCACCCAACGGACTAGCGGGGACCTACAATGAGCAGTTCTTC
>TRBV12-5|TRBD1|NA|TRBJ1-2
CASGLWQGGYGYTF
TGTGCTAGTGGTTTGTGGCAGGGGGGTTATGGCTACACCTTC
>TRBV5-1|NA|NA|TRBJ1-6
CASSLAKEMALHF
TGCGCCAGCAGCTTGGCCAAGGAAATGGCCCTCCACTTT
>TRBV6-4|NA|NA|TRBJ2-1
CASSPGRGGSSYNEQFF
TGTGCCAGCAGCCCAGGAAGGGGTGGTAGCTCCTACAATGAGCAGTTCTTC
>TRBV6-6|TRBD1|NA|TRBJ1-4
CASSAQGAHEKLFF
TGTGCCAGCAGTGCACAGGGGGCGCATGAAAAACTGTTTTTT
>TRBV5-4|NA|once|TRBJ1-2
CASSRPGGYGYTF
TGTGCCAGCAGCCGCCCGGGGGGCTATGGCTACACCTTC
>TRBV6-6|NA|few|TRBJ1-5
CATKVENQPQHF
TGTGCCACCAAGGTGGAGAATCAGCCCCAGCATTTT
>TRBV2|NA|NA|TRBJ1-5
CASQGSGNQPQHF
TGTGCCAGTCAGGGTTCGGGCAATCAGCCCCAGCATTTT
>TRBV7-2|TRBD2|NA|TRBJ2-7
CASSLVGRDEQYF
TGTGCCAGCAGCTTAGTGGGGAGGGACGAGCAGTACTTC
>TRBV7-2|TRBD2|NA|TRBJ2-3
CASSLEGLAGASDTQYF
TGTGCCAGCAGCTTAGAGGGACTAGCGGGAGCGTCAGATACGCAGTATTTT
>TRBV5-6|TRBD2|NA|TRBJ2-3
CASSFAGRGDTQYF
TGTGCCAGCAGCTTTGCGGGGAGGGGAGATACGCAGTATTTT
>TRBV4-3|NA|once|TRBJ2-2
CASSQADADTGELFF
TGCGCCAGCAGCCAAGCGGACGCGGACACCGGGGAGCTGTTTTTT
>TRBV5-1|NA|NA|TRBJ2-6
CASSSGTDNSGANVLTF
TGCGCCAGCAGTTCCGGGACGGATAACTCTGGGGCCAACGTCCTGACTTTC
>TRBV4-1|NA|NA|TRBJ2-1
CASSQERRGRGNEQFF
TGCGCCAGCAGCCAAGAGAGGAGAGGTCGCGGCAATGAGCAGTTCTTC
>TRBV5-1|NA|NA|TRBJ2-3
CASRGAEGVSTDTQYF
TGCGCCAGCAGAGGGGCCGAGGGGGTTAGCACAGATACGCAGTATTTT
>TRBV7-2|TRBD2|once|TRBJ2-1
CASSSGSGRGVFDEQFF
TGTGCCAGCAGCTCCGGGTCAGGGAGGGGTGTTTTTGATGAGCAGTTCTTC
>TRBV6-1|NA|once|TRBJ1-2
CASSENQGIRSYGYTF
TGTGCCAGCAGTGAAAATCAGGGTATTAGGTCTTATGGCTACACCTTC
>TRBV4-1|NA|NA|TRBJ2-1
CASAQLSSYNEQFF
TGCGCCAGCGCGCAGCTGAGCTCCTACAATGAGCAGTTCTTC
>TRBV7-2|TRBD1|NA|TRBJ1-2
CASSLGRGLDYGYTF
TGTGCCAGCAGCTTGGGCAGGGGGCTCGACTATGGCTACACCTTC
>TRBV29-1|NA|NA|TRBJ1-1
CSVGAGGRNTEAFF
TGCAGCGTTGGAGCCGGGGGGCGGAACACTGAAGCTTTCTTT
>TRBV19|NA|NA|TRBJ2-5
CASSMTGETQYF
TGTGCCAGTAGTATGACGGGGGAGACCCAGTACTTC
>TRBV18|NA|NA|TRBJ2-1
CASSLGLSNEQFF
TGTGCCAGCTCACTCGGACTAAGCAATGAGCAGTTCTTC
>TRBV15|NA|NA|TRBJ1-3
CATSRDRGSGNTIYF
TGTGCCACCAGCAGAGATAGGGGCTCTGGAAACACCATATATTTT
>TRBV5-1|NA|NA|TRBJ2-5
CASSVIGGWETQYF
TGCGCCAGCAGCGTTATCGGGGGCTGGGAGACCCAGTACTTC
>TRBV5-1|TRBD1|NA|TRBJ2-7
CASSLDLTGGGSLYF
TGCGCCAGCAGCTTGGACCTGACAGGGGGCGGAAGTCTGTACTTC
>TRBV20-1|NA|NA|TRBJ1-2
CSARNRDGYTF
TGCAGTGCTAGGAACAGGGATGGCTACACCTTC
>TRBV25-1|NA|NA|TRBJ1-5
CASGYNQPQHF
TGTGCCAGCGGGTACAATCAGCCCCAGCATTTT
>TRBV4-3|NA|once|TRBJ2-7
CASSQDWQSYEQYF
TGCGCCAGCAGCCAAGATTGGCAGTCCTACGAGCAGTACTTC
>TRBV4-1|NA|NA|TRBJ1-1
CASSQVPSRAEAFF
TGCGCCAGCAGCCAAGTCCCCAGCCGCGCTGAAGCTTTCTTT
>TRBV5-6|NA|NA|TRBJ2-7
CASSPRTLSYEQYF
TGTGCCAGCAGCCCGAGGACGCTCTCCTACGAGCAGTACTTC
>TRBV27|TRBD1|NA|TRBJ1-6
CASSLPEGASFRPSQGSPLHF
TGTGCCAGCAGTCTCCCTGAGGGGGCCTCCTTTAGACCCAGCCAGGGTTCACCCCTCCACTTT
>TRBV7-9|NA|NA|TRBJ1-5
CASSLEGNNQPQHF
TGTGCCAGCAGCTTAGAGGGCAACAATCAGCCCCAGCATTTT
>TRBV15|TRBD1|once|TRBJ1-5
CATGTDNQPQHF
TGTGCCACCGGGACAGATAATCAGCCCCAGCATTTT
>TRBV7-2|NA|few|TRBJ1-4
CASSFETQGKLFF
TGTGCCAGCAGCTTTGAAACACAGGGAAAACTGTTTTTT